This T cell receptor beta chain was identified during a study of T cell repertoires in cytomegalovirus infection. TCRdb re-analysed the reads in MiXCR, keeping a single row per CDR3 protein. The sample yields under 130,000 distinct CDR3 sequences, over 40% seen once. As to this clonotype: No antigen is known for it.

Trimming cost V 4 bases and J 0 bases, with 11 bases left between them. This CDR3 region has 15 residues. Germline CDR1 MGHRA, CDR2 YSYEKL. The study, taken as a whole, reports: Based on cumulative public TCR beta family frequency, carriers of CMV plus the relevant HLA were identified.

The sequence was obtained from a human donor in good health (CMV status not recorded). Some clones in this sample may be carry-over from other donors' samples. Here the sequenced sample was CD8+ T cells from cultured PBMCs, taken from culture after CMV antigen stimulation. The chain is built from TRBV4-1 and TRBJ2-3; D not certain. CDR3 sequence: CASSLTQRSTDTQYF. DNA for the CDR3: TGCGCCAGCAGCCTCACACAGCGAAGCACAGATACGCAGTATTTT.